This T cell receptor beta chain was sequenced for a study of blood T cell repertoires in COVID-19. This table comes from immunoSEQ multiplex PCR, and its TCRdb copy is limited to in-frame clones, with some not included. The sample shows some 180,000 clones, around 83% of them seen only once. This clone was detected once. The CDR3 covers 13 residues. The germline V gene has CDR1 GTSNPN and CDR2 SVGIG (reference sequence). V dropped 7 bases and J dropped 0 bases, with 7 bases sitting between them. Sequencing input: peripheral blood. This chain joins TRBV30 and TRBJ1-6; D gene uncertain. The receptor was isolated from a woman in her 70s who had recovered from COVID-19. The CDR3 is CASLSSYNSPLHF. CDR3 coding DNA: TGTGCCTCACTAAGCTCCTATAATTCACCCCTCCACTTT. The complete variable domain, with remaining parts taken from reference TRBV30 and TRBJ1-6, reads SQTIHQWPATLVQPVGSPLSLECTVEGTSNPNLYWYRQAAGRGLQLLFYSVGIGQISSEVPQNLSASRPQDRQFILSSKKLLLSDSGFYLCASLSSYNSPLHFGNGTRLTVT.